The rows below give T cell receptor beta chains drawn from one sample of a study of CXCR3-negative and CXCR3-positive naive CD8 T cells. Each CDR3 protein gets one entry in TCRdb, which reprocessed the 5' RACE reads and gives no DNA. This sample's table has 8,000 or so distinct CDR3 sequences. Specimen: naive CXCR3- CD8+ T cells from blood. These receptors were taken from a human donor in good health. Some clones in this sample may be carry-over from other donors' samples. Both conserved end residues are part of each CDR3. For some rows the clone size is stated as once, few or many, or as a class when expanded; others skip it.

clone_size j_call v_call cdr3_length cdr3_aa
. TRBJ2-1 TRBV7-8 15 CASSHWGPDDNEQFF
. TRBJ2-7 TRBV7-2 13 CASSPIQGYEQYF
. TRBJ1-2 TRBV10-3 15 CDTSETSNGQKGYTF
. TRBJ2-1 TRBV29-1 14 CSVYLAEGYNEQFF
. TRBJ1-1 TRBV5-1 14 CASSFLGPNTEAFF
medium-sized TRBJ1-1 TRBV6-5 14 CASSYSSTGYEAFF
medium-sized TRBJ1-2 TRBV29-1 11 CSVAQGSGYTF
medium-sized TRBJ2-7 TRBV6-2/TRBV6-3 12 CASTDPDYEQYF
large TRBJ2-3 TRBV27 16 CASSLLGRAGGDTQYF
. TRBJ2-5 TRBV2 15 CASSEGRLYQETQYF
. TRBJ2-2 TRBV29-1 15 CSVELSQGNTGELFF
. TRBJ2-7 TRBV28 16 CASSLSRGLAAYEQYF
. TRBJ2-1 TRBV25-1 14 CASSVGTSYNEQFF
medium-sized TRBJ1-1 TRBV12-3/TRBV12-4 15 CASSTMDSANTEAFF
. TRBJ1-4 TRBV29-1 16 CSVLGPGTSPNEKLFF
. TRBJ1-2 TRBV29-1 13 CSVPRTGDYGYTF
. TRBJ2-7 TRBV25-1 13 CASSVLGADEQYF
medium-sized TRBJ2-5 TRBV2 16 CASSESLGQGGETQYF
. TRBJ2-7 TRBV15 17 CATSRDPGERRHYEQYF
. TRBJ2-3 TRBV28 16 CASSFGSSGRTDTQYF
medium-sized TRBJ2-1 TRBV29-1 11 CSVPSYNEQFF
medium-sized TRBJ2-1 TRBV21-1 15 CASSKGGRLYNEQFF
. TRBJ2-1 TRBV25-1 15 CASSEKTGGFNEQFF
medium-sized TRBJ2-5 TRBV6-5 13 CASSYGNYETQYF
. TRBJ2-7 TRBV28 12 CAGGTSTYEQYF
medium-sized TRBJ2-7 TRBV2 12 CARGTGAYEQYF
. TRBJ2-7 TRBV20-1 13 CSARTSGTYEQYF
medium-sized TRBJ2-3 TRBV6-5 13 CASSYFRADTQYF
. TRBJ2-3 TRBV7-8 16 CASSTAQGLATDTQYF
medium-sized TRBJ2-7 TRBV5-1 13 CASSPGGAYEQYF
medium-sized TRBJ1-5 TRBV5-1 12 CASSLDGQPQHF
medium-sized TRBJ1-1 TRBV7-7 13 CASSSSLNTEAFF
medium-sized TRBJ2-7 TRBV11-2 13 CASSLEQGAEQYF
medium-sized TRBJ2-1 TRBV29-1 13 CSARTGAYNEQFF
. TRBJ2-7 TRBV7-3 15 CASSPIAGGINEQYF
. TRBJ2-1 TRBV2 11 CASRWDREQFF
. TRBJ2-3 TRBV10-1 13 CASSESDWDTQYF
. TRBJ2-1 TRBV29-1 15 CSVETSGASYNEQFF
. TRBJ2-3 TRBV27 14 CASSRAGTTDTQYF
medium-sized TRBJ2-1 TRBV29-1 11 CSVYGNNEQFF
. TRBJ2-5 TRBV14 16 CASSQSELGFRETQYF
. TRBJ2-7 TRBV11-2 14 CASTQTGLGYEQYF
medium-sized TRBJ2-5 TRBV29-1 14 CSVEKPDFQETQYF
medium-sized TRBJ2-2 TRBV28 21 CASSPVRPGLAGDTNTGELFF
medium-sized TRBJ1-1 TRBV6-6 11 CATLFNTEAFF
. TRBJ2-1 TRBV7-2 14 CASRGQGPYNEQFF
. TRBJ2-1 TRBV11-2 16 CASSLVARSSYNEQFF
. TRBJ2-1 TRBV5-4 16 CASSDLGAGGHVEQFF
. TRBJ2-1 TRBV29-1 12 CSVGKAGHEQFF
. TRBJ2-4 TRBV2 15 CASSPRTVAKNIQYF
. TRBJ1-3 TRBV6-2/TRBV6-3 12 CGPRMTGNTIYF
medium-sized TRBJ2-7 TRBV7-3 13 CASSPGLGYEQYF
. TRBJ2-1 TRBV6-4 15 CASSIVAGTYNEQFF
. TRBJ2-1 TRBV6-5 15 CASSSDGGSNNEQFF